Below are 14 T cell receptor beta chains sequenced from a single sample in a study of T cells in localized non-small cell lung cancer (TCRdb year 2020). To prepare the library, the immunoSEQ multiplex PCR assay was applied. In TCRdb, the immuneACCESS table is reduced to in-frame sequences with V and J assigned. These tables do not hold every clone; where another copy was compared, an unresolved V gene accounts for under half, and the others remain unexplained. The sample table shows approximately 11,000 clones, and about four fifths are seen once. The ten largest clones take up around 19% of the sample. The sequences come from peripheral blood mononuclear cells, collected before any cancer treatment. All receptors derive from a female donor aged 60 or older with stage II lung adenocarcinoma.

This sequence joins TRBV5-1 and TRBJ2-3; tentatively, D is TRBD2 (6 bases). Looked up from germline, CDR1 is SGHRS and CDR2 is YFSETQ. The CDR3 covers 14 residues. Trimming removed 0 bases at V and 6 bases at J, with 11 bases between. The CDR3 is CASSLGPSEDTQYF. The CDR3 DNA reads TGCGCCAGCAGCTTGGGGCCTAGCGAGGATACGCAGTATTTT. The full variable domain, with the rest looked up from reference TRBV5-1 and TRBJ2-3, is KAGVTQTPRYLIKTRGQQVTLSCSPISGHRSVSWYQQTPGQGLQFLFEYFSETQRNKGNFPGRFSGRQFSNSRSEMNVSTLELGDSALYLCASSLGPSEDTQYFGPGTRLTVL.

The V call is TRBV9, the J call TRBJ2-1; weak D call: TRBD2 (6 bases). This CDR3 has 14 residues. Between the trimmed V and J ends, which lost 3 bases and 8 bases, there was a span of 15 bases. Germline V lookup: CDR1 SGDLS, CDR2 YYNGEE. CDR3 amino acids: CASSAGLTVYEQFF. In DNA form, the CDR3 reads TGTGCCAGCAGCGCGGGACTTACCGTTTATGAGCAGTTCTTC. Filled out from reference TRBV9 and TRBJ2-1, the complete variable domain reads DSGVTQTPKHLITATGQRVTLRCSPRSGDLSVYWYQQSLDQGLQFLIQYYNGEERAKGNILERFSAQQFPDLHSELNLSSLELGDSALYFCASSAGLTVYEQFFGPGTRLTVL.

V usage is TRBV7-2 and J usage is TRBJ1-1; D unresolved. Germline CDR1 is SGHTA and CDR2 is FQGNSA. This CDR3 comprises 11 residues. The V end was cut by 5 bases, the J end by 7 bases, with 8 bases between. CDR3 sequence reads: CASSPRSEAFF. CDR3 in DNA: TGTGCCAGCAGCCCCCGTAGTGAAGCTTTCTTT.

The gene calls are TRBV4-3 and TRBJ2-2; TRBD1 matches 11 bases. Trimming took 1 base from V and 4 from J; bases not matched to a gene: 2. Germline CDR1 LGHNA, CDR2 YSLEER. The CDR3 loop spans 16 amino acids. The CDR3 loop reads CASSQAGTGGTGELFF. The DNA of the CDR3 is TGCGCCAGCAGCCAAGCCGGGACAGGGGGCACCGGGGAGCTGTTTTTT.

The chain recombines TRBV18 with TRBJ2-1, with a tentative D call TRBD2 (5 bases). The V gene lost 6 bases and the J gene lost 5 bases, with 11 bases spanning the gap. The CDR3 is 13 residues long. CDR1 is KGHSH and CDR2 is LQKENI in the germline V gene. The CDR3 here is CASSPTGNNEQFF. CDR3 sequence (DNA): TGTGCCAGCTCGCCCACCGGGAACAATGAGCAGTTCTTC.

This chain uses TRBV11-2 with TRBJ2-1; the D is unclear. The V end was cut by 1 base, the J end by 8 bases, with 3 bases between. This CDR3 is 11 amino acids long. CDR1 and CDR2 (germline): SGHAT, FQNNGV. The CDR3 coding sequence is TGTGCCAGCAGCTTAGGCTATGAGCAGTTCTTC. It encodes CASSLGYEQFF. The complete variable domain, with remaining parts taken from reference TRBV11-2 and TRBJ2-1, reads EAGVAQSPRYKIIEKRQSVAFWCNPISGHATLYWYQQILGQGPKLLIQFQNNGVVDDSQLPKDRFSAERLKGVDSTLKIQPAKLEDSAVYLCASSLGYEQFFGPGTRLTVL.

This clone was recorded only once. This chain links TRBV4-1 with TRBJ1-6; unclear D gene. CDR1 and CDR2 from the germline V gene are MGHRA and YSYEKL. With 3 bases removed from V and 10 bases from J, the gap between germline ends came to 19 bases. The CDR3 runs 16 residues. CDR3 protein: CASSHITGSLNSPLHF. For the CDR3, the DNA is TGCGCCAGCAGCCATATAACCGGGTCTCTGAACTCACCCCTCCACTTT.

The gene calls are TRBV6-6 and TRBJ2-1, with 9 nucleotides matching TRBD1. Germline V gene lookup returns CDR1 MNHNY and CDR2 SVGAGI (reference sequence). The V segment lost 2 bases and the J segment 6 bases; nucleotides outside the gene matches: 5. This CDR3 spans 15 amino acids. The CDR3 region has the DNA TGTGCCAGCAGTTACGGGACAGGGATGGTCAATGAGCAGTTCTTC. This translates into CASSYGTGMVNEQFF.

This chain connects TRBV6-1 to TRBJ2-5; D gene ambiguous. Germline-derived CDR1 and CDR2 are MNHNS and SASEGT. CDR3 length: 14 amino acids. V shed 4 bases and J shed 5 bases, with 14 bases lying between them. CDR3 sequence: CASSALGLWETQYF. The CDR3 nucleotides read TGTGCCAGCAGTGCCCTAGGGTTATGGGAGACCCAGTACTTC.

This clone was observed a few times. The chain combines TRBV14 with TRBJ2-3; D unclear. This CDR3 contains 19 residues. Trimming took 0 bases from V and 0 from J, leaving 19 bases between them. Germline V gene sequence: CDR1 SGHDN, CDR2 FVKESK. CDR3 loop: CASSQEPSPGLASTDTQYF. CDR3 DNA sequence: TGTGCCAGCAGCCAAGAACCGTCGCCGGGCCTGGCGAGCACAGATACGCAGTATTTT.

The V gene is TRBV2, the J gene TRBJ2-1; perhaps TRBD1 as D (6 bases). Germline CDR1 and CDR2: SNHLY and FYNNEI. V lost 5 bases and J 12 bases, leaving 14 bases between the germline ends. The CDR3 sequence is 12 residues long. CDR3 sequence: CASSLQGKGQFF. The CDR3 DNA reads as TGTGCCAGCAGTTTACAGGGAAAGGGGCAGTTCTTC.

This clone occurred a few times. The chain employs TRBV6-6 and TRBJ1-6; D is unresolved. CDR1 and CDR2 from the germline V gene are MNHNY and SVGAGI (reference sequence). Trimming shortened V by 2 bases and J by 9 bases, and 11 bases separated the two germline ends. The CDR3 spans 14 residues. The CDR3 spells CASSYEPVGSPLHF. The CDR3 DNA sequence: TGTGCCAGCAGTTACGAACCGGTGGGTTCACCCCTCCACTTT.

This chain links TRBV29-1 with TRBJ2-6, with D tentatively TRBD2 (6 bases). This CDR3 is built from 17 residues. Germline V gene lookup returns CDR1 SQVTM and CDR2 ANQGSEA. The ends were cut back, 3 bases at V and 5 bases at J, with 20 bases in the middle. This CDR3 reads CSVDPPLAQSRANVLTF. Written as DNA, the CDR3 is TGCAGCGTTGACCCACCACTAGCACAAAGTCGGGCCAACGTCCTGACTTTC.

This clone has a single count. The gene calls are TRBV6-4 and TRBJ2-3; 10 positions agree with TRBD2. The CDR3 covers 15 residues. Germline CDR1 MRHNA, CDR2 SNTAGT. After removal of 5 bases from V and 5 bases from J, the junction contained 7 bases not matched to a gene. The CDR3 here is CASSPQLAGGDTQYF. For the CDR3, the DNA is TGTGCCAGCAGTCCCCAGTTAGCGGGAGGAGATACGCAGTATTTT.